The clone carrying this T cell receptor (beta chain) appeared once. This sample was taken from a study of blood T cell repertoires in COVID-19. Whole-study context: Sites across the United States, Italy and Spain contributed samples from acute and convalescent COVID-19. T cells, B-cell-depleted T cells, or PBMCs supplied cDNA or gDNA.

Original methodology: Amplified reference gene primers provided the basis for estimating nucleated cell counts. Measured with immunoSEQ multiplex PCR; TCRdb has only the in-frame clones, and not every one. From that table come the V and J calls and clone size; the DNA was used to work out D and trimming. This table has roughly 130,000 clones, approximately 80% appearing once. There are 13 residues in the CDR3. Trimming stripped 3 bases from V and 10 bases from J, with 10 bases between. Germline V gene lookup returns CDR1 SGHDN and CDR2 FVKESK. Sequencing used peripheral blood. The receptor was derived from a woman in her forties or fifties with acute or convalescent COVID-19. The chain employs TRBV14 and TRBJ1-6, with TRBD1 as a possible D gene (5 bases). CDR3 in DNA: TGTGCCAGCAGCCACAGGGTGGACTCACCCCTCCACTTT. Protein: CASSHRVDSPLHF.